This TCR beta chain was documented in a study of blood T cell repertoires in COVID-19. Study in general: COVID-19 samples collected from the United States, Italy and Spain covered acute and convalescent phases. Sources were T cells, B-cell-depleted T cells, or PBMCs; the material itself was cDNA or gDNA.

Recruited during active infection, patients (from Seattle) were subsequently followed longitudinally. As processed by the authors: Reference gene primer amplification in the assay estimated nucleated cell counts. Here immunoSEQ multiplex PCR was the method, and the copy in TCRdb shows in-frame clones only, minus some. V, J and clone size were drawn from that table, and D and trimming were deduced from the DNA. The repertoire holds tens of thousands of clones, with roughly nine tenths as singletons. V lost 6 bases, J lost 8 bases, and 14 bases lay in between. Germline assignment: CDR1 MNHEY and CDR2 SVGAGI. This CDR3 region has 14 residues.

The receptor was derived from a man aged 50-59 years with COVID-19, enrolled during active disease. This chain connects TRBV6-5 to TRBJ1-6; tentative D call: TRBD1 (6 bases). Sequenced: peripheral blood. Written as DNA, the CDR3 is TGTGCCAGCAGGAGGGGGGGACTTTATTCACCCCTCCACTTT. Its translation is CASRRGGLYSPLHF.